These 25 T cell receptor beta chains came from one sample sequenced in a study of technical replicates of blood from a handful of donors. Measured with immunoSEQ multiplex PCR; TCRdb has only the in-frame clones, and not every one. The sample records about 81,000 clones, approximately 94% being singletons. The sequenced material came from T cells isolated from PBMCs. Receptors originate from a human donor in good health.

The CDR3 reads CASSLASANEQFF. The CDR3 nucleotides read TGTGCCAGCAGCTTGGCTAGCGCGAATGAGCAGTTCTTC. V is TRBV7-3 and J is TRBJ2-1; weak D call: TRBD2 (6 bases). Trimming removed 3 bases at V and 7 bases at J, with 10 bases between. The CDR3 contains 13 residues. Germline CDR1 SGHTA, CDR2 FQGTGA. The full variable domain, rest sourced from reference TRBV7-3 and TRBJ2-1, is GAGVSQTPSNKVTEKGKYVELRCDPISGHTALYWYRQSLGQGPEFLIYFQGTGAADDSGLPNDRFFAVRPEGSVSTLKIQRTERGDSAVYLCASSLASANEQFFGPGTRLTVL.

As DNA, the CDR3 is TGTGCCAGTAGTATATCTCGATGGGGGCAGGACTATGGCTACACCTTC. It specifies CASSISRWGQDYGYTF. The rearrangement joins TRBV19 to TRBJ1-2; possibly TRBD1 for D (6 bases). The germline CDR1 and CDR2 sequences are LNHDA and SQIVND (reference sequence). The V gene lost 2 bases and the J gene lost 3 bases, with 16 bases spanning the gap. This CDR3 region has 16 residues.

The chain links TRBV9 to TRBJ2-7, with D perhaps TRBD1 (6 bases). The length of the CDR3 is 14 residues. Germline loops: CDR1 SGDLS, CDR2 YYNGEE. Trimming pared 4 bases from V and 5 bases from J, leaving 16 bases between. This CDR3 reads CASSIHQGFDEQYF. CDR3 in DNA: TGTGCCAGCAGCATTCACCAGGGGTTCGACGAGCAGTACTTC.

The chain is built from TRBV7-2 and TRBJ1-1, with D possibly being TRBD1 (5 bases). With 1 base removed from V and 5 bases from J, the gap between germline ends came to 14 bases. The CDR3 is made up of 15 amino acids. Germline V gene lookup returns CDR1 SGHTA and CDR2 FQGNSA. CDR3 in DNA: TGTGCCAGCAGCTTAGTAGATAGTCCAGGGACTGAAGCTTTCTTT. Protein: CASSLVDSPGTEAFF.

This chain joins TRBV29-1 and TRBJ2-5; D gene uncertain. The CDR3 runs 14 residues. Trimming shortened V by 0 bases and J by 4 bases, and 12 bases separated the two germline ends. Germline assignment: CDR1 SQVTM and CDR2 ANQGSEA. The CDR3 DNA sequence: TGCAGCGTTGAAGAATCCACGGGTGGAGAGACCCAGTACTTC. It encodes CSVEESTGGETQYF.

The J gene is TRBJ2-7, the V gene TRBV19; 7 bases are a match to TRBD1. This CDR3 is 15 amino acids long. V gave up 1 base and J gave up 5 bases; unmatched junction bases: 8. CDR1 is LNHDA, CDR2 SQIVND, per germline (reference sequence). CDR3 residues: CASSIVFRQGDEQYF. CDR3 sequence (DNA): TGTGCCAGTAGTATAGTTTTCCGGCAGGGGGACGAGCAGTACTTC.

This chain uses TRBV9 with TRBJ1-5; D is possibly TRBD1 (6 bases). The V end lost 0 bases, the J end lost 5 bases, and 6 bases lay between the germline ends. CDR3 length equals 13 residues. Per the germline V gene, CDR1 is SGDLS and CDR2 is YYNGEE. The CDR3 region has the DNA TGTGCCAGCAGCGTAGAGGGGGATCAGCCCCAGCATTTT. As protein: CASSVEGDQPQHF.

This clone was seen once. One end of the junction does not line up with germline, which may come from a read error. The chain has TRBV30 and TRBJ1-2, with D possibly TRBD1 on 6 matching bases. Germline CDR1 reads GTSNPN; CDR2 reads SVGIG (reference sequence). This CDR3 comprises 13 residues. The CDR3 nucleotides read TGTGCCTGGAGTACTGGGACAATTGCCCTGGGGGACTTC. Protein product: CAWSTGTIALGDF.

This clone has just one count. The chain links TRBV2 to TRBJ1-2; 8 positions match TRBD1. This CDR3 is 17 amino acids long. The trim removed 2 bases at V and 2 bases at J, leaving 10 bases unmatched. CDR1 is SNHLY, CDR2 FYNNEI, per germline. CDR3 DNA sequence: TGTGCCAGCAGTGAATCTGCTGGAAGGACAGGGAACTATGGCTACACCTTC. It codes for CASSESAGRTGNYGYTF.

This chain joins TRBV11-3 and TRBJ2-3; D possibly corresponds to TRBD2 (6 bases). Trimming took off 7 bases at V and 1 base at J, with 18 bases between the two ends. This CDR3 contains 16 residues. Germline CDR1 and CDR2: SGHNT and YENEEA. The CDR3 loop is CASTQMGLSGTDTQYF. The CDR3 DNA reads as TGTGCCAGCACACAGATGGGACTCTCCGGCACAGATACGCAGTATTTT.

This rearrangement joins TRBV27 to TRBJ1-1; D perhaps matches TRBD1 (6 bases). Germline lookup yields CDR1 MNHEY and CDR2 SMNVEV (reference sequence). The CDR3 is 13 amino acids. Trimming pared 5 bases from V and 1 base from J, leaving 8 bases between. CDR3 residues: CASSIQGNTEAFF. The CDR3 region has the DNA TGTGCCAGCAGTATACAGGGGAACACTGAAGCTTTCTTT.

This chain uses TRBV11-3 with TRBJ2-3; 10 nucleotides agree with TRBD1. There are 17 residues in the CDR3. CDR1 SGHNT and CDR2 YENEEA come from the germline V gene. The J segment lost 4 bases and the V segment lost 1 base, leaving 8 bases of the junction unmatched. The CDR3 bases are TGTGCCAGCAGCTTAGCCCCGACAGGGGGCCGACCAGATACGCAGTATTTT. It codes for CASSLAPTGGRPDTQYF. Variable domain in full (rest from reference TRBV11-3 and TRBJ2-3): EAGVVQSPRYKIIEKKQPVAFWCNPISGHNTLYWYLQNLGQGPELLIRYENEEAVDDSQLPKDRFSAERLKGVDSTLKIQPAELGDSAVYLCASSLAPTGGRPDTQYFGPGTRLTVL.

This chain uses TRBV7-3 with TRBJ2-1, with a possible D match to TRBD2 (5 bases). The length of the CDR3 is 12 residues. Trimming pared 5 bases from V and 7 bases from J, leaving 9 bases between. The germline CDR1 and CDR2 sequences are SGHTA and FQGTGA. CDR3 residues: CASSETGNEQFF. CDR3 nucleotide sequence: TGTGCCAGCAGCGAGACGGGAAATGAGCAGTTCTTC. Variable domain in full (rest from reference TRBV7-3 and TRBJ2-1): GAGVSQTPSNKVTEKGKYVELRCDPISGHTALYWYRQSLGQGPEFLIYFQGTGAADDSGLPNDRFFAVRPEGSVSTLKIQRTERGDSAVYLCASSETGNEQFFGPGTRLTVL.

The gene calls are TRBV19 and TRBJ2-2; possibly TRBD1 for D (5 bases). Germline V gene lookup returns CDR1 LNHDA and CDR2 SQIVND (reference sequence). The CDR3 contains 14 residues. V shed 3 bases and J shed 6 bases, with 11 bases lying between them. Here the CDR3 reads CASSMVRVAGELFF. Written as DNA, the CDR3 is TGTGCCAGTAGTATGGTCAGGGTTGCCGGGGAGCTGTTTTTT.

The V call is TRBV9, the J call TRBJ2-3; weak D call: TRBD1 (5 bases). This CDR3 contains 15 residues. Germline loops: CDR1 SGDLS, CDR2 YYNGEE. The V gene lost 0 bases and the J gene lost 2 bases, with 10 bases spanning the gap. The CDR3 DNA reads as TGTGCCAGCAGCGTAGAGGGGCAACTCACAGATACGCAGTATTTT. Residues: CASSVEGQLTDTQYF.

The V gene is TRBV7-2, the J gene TRBJ2-7; 7 bases fit TRBD1. The ends lost 2 bases at V and 3 bases at J; junction bases unmatched: 4. The CDR3 runs 14 residues. Per the germline V gene, CDR1 is SGHTA and CDR2 is FQGNSA. CDR3 amino acids: CASSLRPGGYEQYF. CDR3 bases: TGTGCCAGCAGCTTAAGGCCAGGGGGCTACGAGCAGTACTTC.

CDR3 region: CASSRTGQIEKLFF. CDR3 in DNA: TGTGCCAGCTCACGCACTGGACAGATTGAAAAACTGTTTTTT. The chain links TRBV18 to TRBJ1-4, with D tentatively TRBD1 (6 bases). This CDR3 region has 14 residues. Germline CDR1 KGHSH, CDR2 LQKENI. Deletions cut 4 bases from V and 7 bases from J, with 13 bases between.

The chain uses TRBV5-4 and TRBJ2-7, with D possibly being TRBD1 (6 bases). The germline gives CDR1 SGHNT, CDR2 YYREEE (reference sequence). CDR3 size: 15 residues. Between the trimmed V and J ends, which lost 5 bases and 2 bases, there was a span of 17 bases. CDR3 DNA sequence: TGTGCCAGCAGTTTCACGAAGGGGGAAGCCTACGAGCAGTACTTC. Its translation: CASSFTKGEAYEQYF.

The chain has TRBV6-5 and TRBJ2-1; a weak D match, TRBD2 (5 bases). Per the germline V gene, CDR1 is MNHEY and CDR2 is SVGAGI. The germline V and J ends were trimmed by 2 bases and 1 base, with 6 bases remaining between them. The CDR3 extends over 14 amino acids. The CDR3 sequence is CASSYDYSYNEQFF. The DNA of the CDR3 is TGTGCCAGCAGTTACGACTATTCCTACAATGAGCAGTTCTTC.

This sequence joins TRBV29-1 and TRBJ1-2, with 9 bases lining up with TRBD1. Trimming at V came to 6 bases and at J to 4 bases, leaving 3 bases not matched to a gene. CDR3 length: 12 amino acids. CDR1 SQVTM and CDR2 ANQGSEA come from the germline V gene. The CDR3 loop is CSVETGGYGYTF. The DNA for the CDR3 is TGCAGCGTCGAGACAGGGGGCTATGGCTACACCTTC.

The genes are TRBV2 and TRBJ1-1, with 10 nucleotides matching TRBD1. The CDR3 contains 13 residues. V was pared by 6 bases and J by 6 bases, with 4 bases of the junction left unmatched. Germline V gives CDR1 SNHLY, CDR2 FYNNEI. The CDR3 spells CASSPGQGAEAFF. The CDR3 coding sequence is TGTGCCAGCAGCCCTGGACAGGGGGCTGAAGCTTTCTTT.

CDR3 region: CASSWGVEEAFF. The CDR3 region has the DNA TGTGCCAGCAGCTGGGGCGTTGAGGAAGCTTTCTTT. This rearrangement joins TRBV14 to TRBJ1-1; D is possibly TRBD1 (5 bases). Trimming stripped 5 bases from V and 8 bases from J, with 12 bases between. The CDR3 covers 12 residues. Germline-derived CDR1 and CDR2 are SGHDN and FVKESK.

The CDR3 is CASSYGGNYGYTF. The CDR3 DNA is TGTGCCAGCAGTTACGGGGGGAACTATGGCTACACCTTC. The chain recombines TRBV25-1 with TRBJ1-2, with D maybe TRBD1 (5 bases). This CDR3 region has 13 residues. Trimming took 5 bases from V and 2 from J, leaving 9 bases between them. Germline CDR1 reads MGHDK; CDR2 reads SYGVNS.

The V gene is TRBV10-1, the J gene TRBJ2-3, with TRBD2 as a possible D gene (6 bases). Germline V CDR1 and CDR2: WNHNN, SYGVQD (reference sequence). CDR3 length: 15 residues. V lost 3 bases, J lost 4 bases, and 14 bases lay in between. The CDR3 nucleotides read TGCGCCAGCAGTGATCTAACGGGAGCGGCAGATACGCAGTATTTT. Encoded protein: CASSDLTGAADTQYF.

The rearrangement joins TRBV7-9 to TRBJ1-2, with 9 bases matching TRBD1. Germline V gives CDR1 SEHNR, CDR2 FQNEAQ (reference sequence). V trimming: 2 bases; J trimming: 5 bases; junction bases outside the gene matches: 9. The CDR3 sequence is 16 residues long. DNA for the CDR3: TGTGCCAGCAGCTTATTCCATGGGGGGACAGGGTATGGCTACACCTTC. Translated: CASSLFHGGTGYGYTF.